This T cell receptor (beta chain) was observed in a study of T cells in localized non-small cell lung cancer. With respect to this clone: What it binds is not known.

Study observations and caveats: Heterogeneity stays possible, as sequencing covered only one tumor region. Blood T cell density predicted longer survival; adjacent-lung clonality, shorter. Median detection of top 100 tumor clones in adjacent lung was 57 clones.

Per germline, CDR1 MNHNY and CDR2 SVGAGI (reference sequence). This CDR3 region has 14 residues. V lost 0 bases and J 9 bases, leaving 12 bases between the germline ends. Generated by immunoSEQ multiplex PCR, the TCRdb table keeps only in-frame clones and is missing some. The sample holds around 40,000 clones, about 90% seen once. The genes are TRBV6-6 and TRBJ2-1; D is undetermined. This TCR came from a man aged 35-69 years with stage I lung adenocarcinoma. The sample consisted of peripheral blood, taken before any cancer treatment. Here the CDR3 reads CASSYSPAVAEQFF. The CDR3 DNA reads TGTGCCAGCAGTTACTCGCCCGCGGTAGCTGAGCAGTTCTTC.